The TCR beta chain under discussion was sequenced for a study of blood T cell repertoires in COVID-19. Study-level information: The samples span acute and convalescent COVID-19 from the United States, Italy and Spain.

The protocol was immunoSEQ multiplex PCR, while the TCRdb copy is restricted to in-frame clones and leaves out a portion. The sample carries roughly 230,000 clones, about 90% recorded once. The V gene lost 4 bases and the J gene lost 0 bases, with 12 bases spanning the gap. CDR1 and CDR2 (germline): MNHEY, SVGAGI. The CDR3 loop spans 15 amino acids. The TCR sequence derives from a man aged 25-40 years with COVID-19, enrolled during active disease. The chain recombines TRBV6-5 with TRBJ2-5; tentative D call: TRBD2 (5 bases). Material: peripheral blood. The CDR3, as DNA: TGTGCCAGCAGTTGGGAGCGGCAGAACCAAGAGACCCAGTACTTC. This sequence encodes CASSWERQNQETQYF.